These 2 T cell receptor beta chains share one sample of origin, sequenced in a study of CD8 T cells in ankylosing spondylitis. TCRdb re-analysed the 5' RACE reads in MiXCR, keeping a single row per CDR3 protein. Altogether fewer than 350,000 distinct CDR3 sequences are present, roughly 10% being singletons, with the ten largest covering roughly 9.5%. The sequenced material came from blood, either unsorted or a sorted T cell fraction (not recorded which). Source of these receptors: a female donor with ankylosing spondylitis or in good health (not recorded which).

The J gene is TRBJ1-6, the V gene TRBV7-3; D possibly corresponds to TRBD1 (5 bases). Germline V gene sequence: CDR1 SGHTA, CDR2 FQGTGA. The CDR3 loop spans 16 amino acids. V lost 2 bases, J lost 9 bases, and 17 bases lay in between. The CDR3 is CASSLGGTLLASPLHF. The CDR3 bases are TGTGCCAGCAGCTTAGGGGGTACACTTTTGGCTTCACCCCTCCACTTT.

This clonotype was found many times. Here the CDR3 DNA reads TGTGCCAGCAGCCCCTCTGGGACGGAGAAAGAGACCCAGTACTTC. It encodes CASSPSGTEKETQYF. The gene calls are TRBV5-5 and TRBJ2-5; D is perhaps TRBD1 or TRBD2 (5 bases each). V was trimmed by 4 bases and J by 3 bases, leaving 16 bases between them. The CDR3 runs to 15 residues. CDR1 SGHKS and CDR2 YYEKEE come from the germline V gene (reference sequence).